This T cell receptor (beta chain) is drawn from a study of T cells after yellow fever vaccination (dated 2019 in TCRdb). About the study as a whole: The SMART-Seq v4 Ultra Low Input RNA kit was used to prepare libraries from fractions with low cell numbers. Blood was collected at multiple timepoints before and after primary and secondary immunization, and bulk PBMC replicates and cell subsets were isolated. Two healthy male donors made up the cohort, one aged 18 to 29 years and the other aged 30 to 39 years. To follow T-cell clones before and after both primary and booster YFV17D yellow fever vaccination, bulk TCR alpha and beta repertoires underwent longitudinal sequencing. The study at large found these results: Most clones expanded after primary vaccination were re-detected after the booster (approximately 96% of CD4 and around 88% of CD8), suggesting broad memory maintenance. A small fraction of clonotypes appeared in both the CD4 and CD8 compartments, likely as a result of convergent recombination. Only a couple of donors were included in the study, so the extent to which the findings can be generalized is limited. FACS-sorted repertoires could contain abundant contaminating clonotypes from the bulk population, so computational filtering was required. The secondary T-cell response was weaker than the primary response but faster, peaking on day 5 instead of day 15.

Details on this clonotype: The antigen it recognizes is unknown. No much larger clone exists at a distance of one base, and base qualities are not known.

Measured from the cysteine to the phenylalanine, the CDR3 is 13 residues long. The kept DNA is CDR3 alone, 39 bases in frame from the first base. Between the V and J ends, shortened by 0 bases and 7 bases respectively, the junction contains 7 bases. In the germline V gene, CDR1 corresponds to SGHAT and CDR2 to FQNNGV. The treatment or condition label of this sample denotes: live attenuated yellow fever vaccine strain. At each blood-draw timepoint, two biological replicates of bulk PBMCs were obtained. PBMCs were isolated from peripheral blood using a standard Ficoll-Paque protocol. TriZol was used to extract RNA from bulk PBMCs, CD4 and CD8 fractions, and dextramer-positive and dextramer-negative fractions. TCR cDNA was synthesized by 5'RACE template switching, which introduced a universal primer site and unique molecular identifiers. Priming of cDNA synthesis was performed from both the TCR alpha and TCR beta constant segments. Library amplification involved two PCR steps, and the second step added sample barcodes and sequencing adapters. Libraries were sequenced on Illumina HiSeq 2500 (2x100 bp) or NovaSeq (2x150 bp). In the paper's pipeline: Demultiplexing of reads and collapsing into UMI consensus sequences were performed with MIGEC, and V(D)J alignment was carried out with MiXCR. Vaccine-responding clonotypes were identified with edgeR using replicate PBMC samples, with FDR below 0.01 and a log2 fold change above 5 up to day 15 being required. Bulk clonotypes were assigned CD4 or CD8 identity according to which sequenced CD4 or CD8 repertoire held them at higher abundance. TCRdb trimmed public reads at Q25 via fastp, called clones via MiXCR and kept in-frame beta chains. Every distinct CDR3 protein forms one entry, paired with its most common genes and DNA. The V and J calls come from TCRdb's annotation, not from the publication. Within this sample are approximately 550,000 distinct CDR3 sequences, with about 13% of them counted one time only. The ten largest account for around an eighth of the sample.

The TCR was taken from a man aged 25-45 years who received the YFV17D yellow fever vaccine. The sequence links TRBV11-2 to TRBJ2-1; the D gene is tentatively TRBD1 or TRBD2, each matching 5 bases. The sequences come from PBMCs, collected on the day of the yellow fever booster vaccination. The bases read TGTGCCAGCAGCTTAGATTGGGGGAATGAGCAGTTCTTC. Its protein is CASSLDWGNEQFF.